These T cell receptor beta chains were read from a single sample in a study of response to subunit inactivated influenza vaccine. TCRdb re-derived calls from the RT-PCR reads in MiXCR, one entry per CDR3 protein. The sample includes about 520,000 distinct CDR3 sequences, approximately 7.3% seen only once; the top ten take over 10%. The input for sequencing was PBMCs from blood, taken roughly 24 months after vaccination. The receptors come from a man between 50 and 70 years old who received an inactivated influenza vaccine. Both conserved end residues are part of each CDR3. D genes are given only for firm matches. Only part of the rows carry a size: once, few, many, or a class if the clone is expanded.

clone size	V gene	J gene	D gene	CDR3 protein	CDR3 DNA
NA	TRBV30	TRBJ2-3	NA	CAWRASPARTDTQYF	TGTGCCTGGAGGGCTTCCCCTGCCCGCACAGATACGCAGTATTTT
NA	TRBV29-1	TRBJ2-7	NA	CSVAGQGGYEQYF	TGCAGCGTTGCCGGACAGGGAGGGTACGAGCAGTACTTC
few	TRBV6-2/TRBV6-3	TRBJ1-2	TRBD1	CASSRDRGPFGYTF	TGTGCCAGCAGTCGCGACAGGGGACCGTTCGGCTACACCTTC
NA	TRBV20-1	TRBJ2-3	NA	CSARDRRNTDTQYF	TGCAGTGCTAGAGATCGTAGAAACACAGATACGCAGTATTTT
NA	TRBV9	TRBJ2-1	TRBD2	CASSVSPSGRGHEQFF	TGTGCCAGCAGCGTATCTCCTAGCGGCAGAGGGCATGAGCAGTTCTTC
many	TRBV12-3/TRBV12-4	TRBJ2-1	TRBD2	CASSLVLLAGGSNEQFF	TGTGCCAGCAGTCTTGTACTACTAGCGGGGGGTAGCAATGAGCAGTTCTTC
NA	TRBV19	TRBJ2-1	TRBD2	CASSLLAGYNKEQFF	TGTGCCAGTAGTCTACTAGCGGGATATAACAAGGAGCAGTTCTTC
many	TRBV5-5	TRBJ1-1	NA	CASSSDSDYTEAFF	TGTGCCAGCAGCTCGGACAGCGACTACACTGAAGCTTTCTTT
few	TRBV6-1	TRBJ1-5	NA	CASSREQGWPQHF	TGTGCCAGCAGCCGTGAACAGGGTTGGCCCCAGCATTTT
NA	TRBV7-8	TRBJ2-1	TRBD2	CASSSGLAGVVEQFF	TGTGCCAGCAGCTCGGGACTAGCGGGAGTCGTTGAGCAGTTCTTC
NA	TRBV21-1	TRBJ1-5	NA	CASSKQPRGSNQPQHF	TGTGCCAGCAGCAAACAACCCAGGGGTAGCAATCAGCCCCAGCATTTT
few	TRBV21-1	TRBJ2-3	NA	CASRTPRIPTDTQYF	TGTGCCAGCAGGACCCCCAGGATTCCCACAGATACGCAGTATTTT
many	TRBV20-1	TRBJ2-1	NA	CSAKTRGDWGEQFF	TGCAGTGCTAAGACGCGGGGTGATTGGGGTGAGCAGTTCTTC
few	TRBV20-1	TRBJ2-4	NA	CSALSLTDLAKNIQYF	TGCAGTGCCTTGAGCCTGACAGACCTAGCCAAAAACATTCAGTACTTC
few	TRBV29-1	TRBJ2-4	NA	CSAREQGNIQYF	TGCAGCGCCCGAGAACAGGGCAACATTCAGTACTTC
many	TRBV4-1	TRBJ2-7	TRBD2	CASSQAQAGYEQYF	TGCGCCAGCAGCCAAGCCCAAGCGGGGTACGAGCAGTACTTC
NA	TRBV25-1	TRBJ2-7	NA	CVSSGSLTYEQYF	TGTGTCAGCAGTGGTAGCCTCACCTACGAGCAGTACTTC
few	TRBV28	TRBJ1-5	TRBD1	CASSPLRDRRQPQHF	TGTGCCAGCAGTCCACTCCGGGACAGACGTCAGCCCCAGCATTTT
NA	TRBV9	TRBJ2-2	NA	CASSVSGGANTGELFF	TGTGCCAGCAGCGTCAGCGGAGGCGCGAACACCGGGGAGCTGTTTTTT
many	TRBV10-3	TRBJ2-7	NA	CAISESRQEQYF	TGTGCCATCAGTGAGTCGAGACAAGAGCAGTACTTC
few	TRBV29-1	TRBJ2-1	NA	CSVEAAEASNEQFF	TGCAGCGTTGAAGCTGCCGAAGCAAGCAATGAGCAGTTCTTC
few	TRBV12-3/TRBV12-4	TRBJ1-2	TRBD1	CASGTASNYGYTF	TGTGCCAGCGGGACAGCGAGTAACTATGGCTACACCTTC
NA	TRBV3-1	TRBJ2-1	NA	CASRPPLANEQFF	TGTGCCAGCAGACCACCACTAGCAAATGAGCAGTTCTTC
NA	TRBV4-3	TRBJ2-1	NA	CASSQDQAGRNEQFF	TGCGCCAGCAGCCAAGATCAGGCAGGGAGAAATGAGCAGTTCTTC
many	TRBV29-1	TRBJ2-3	NA	CSVGRGDNTDTQYF	TGCAGCGTTGGGCGCGGGGACAACACAGATACGCAGTATTTT
few	TRBV7-8	TRBJ1-1	TRBD1	CASSLVTGGFEASF	TGTGCCAGCAGCTTAGTTACAGGGGGTTTTGAAGCTTCCTTT
many	TRBV29-1	TRBJ2-7	TRBD1	CSVELRGLHYEQYF	TGCAGCGTGGAACTCAGGGGGCTGCACTACGAGCAGTACTTC
many	TRBV5-1	TRBJ1-1	NA	CASSSQGTGTEAFF	TGCGCCAGCAGCTCGCAGGGCACAGGGACTGAAGCTTTCTTT
few	TRBV20-1	TRBJ1-5	NA	CSARDSFAGSQHF	TGCAGTGCTAGAGATAGTTTTGCGGGGTCCCAGCATTTT
NA	TRBV5-1	TRBJ2-2	TRBD1	CASERTGDNTGELFF	TGCGCCAGCGAAAGGACAGGCGACAACACCGGGGAGCTGTTTTTT
NA	TRBV20-1	TRBJ1-1	TRBD1	CSATPQGIGTEAFF	TGCAGTGCTACCCCACAGGGGATAGGGACTGAAGCTTTCTTT
many	TRBV28	TRBJ2-2	TRBD1	CASSPLRDRGGELFF	TGTGCCAGCAGTCCCCTCAGGGACAGGGGCGGGGAGCTGTTTTTT
NA	TRBV20-1	TRBJ2-6	TRBD2	CSAHPGGTGANVLTF	TGCAGTGCTCATCCGGGGGGTACCGGGGCCAACGTCCTGACTTTC
NA	TRBV5-1	TRBJ2-3	NA	CASSWGRENTDTQYF	TGCGCCAGCAGCTGGGGCAGAGAAAACACAGATACGCAGTATTTT
few	TRBV7-9	TRBJ2-7	NA	CASSLDNYEQYF	TGTGCCAGCAGCTTAGATAACTACGAGCAGTACTTC
few	TRBV7-2	TRBJ2-1	NA	CASSPSGVNEQFF	TGTGCCAGCAGCCCCAGCGGTGTAAATGAGCAGTTCTTC
few	TRBV19	TRBJ1-1	NA	CASYRWTEAFF	TGTGCCAGTTACCGGTGGACTGAAGCTTTCTTT
few	TRBV12-3/TRBV12-4	TRBJ2-7	TRBD2	CASSSRLAGSYEQYF	TGTGCCAGCAGTTCTCGACTAGCGGGGTCCTACGAGCAGTACTTC
many	TRBV9	TRBJ2-2	NA	CASSVASRVTGELFF	TGTGCCAGCAGCGTAGCATCAAGGGTCACCGGGGAGCTGTTTTTT
once	TRBV20-1	TRBJ2-1	TRBD2	CSARDLGSGRAYNEQFF	TGCAGTGCTAGAGATCTGGGTAGCGGGAGGGCCTACAATGAGCAGTTCTTC
few	TRBV6-1	TRBJ2-1	TRBD2	CASRRAGPVSGRVGNEQFF	TGTGCCAGCAGGCGGGCAGGCCCCGTAAGCGGGAGGGTGGGCAATGAGCAGTTCTTC
few	TRBV5-6	TRBJ2-7	NA	CASSSMFRYEQYF	TGTGCCAGCAGCTCGATGTTCCGCTACGAGCAGTACTTC
few	TRBV30	TRBJ2-5	NA	CAWNAGLGRGSETQYF	TGTGCCTGGAATGCGGGGCTGGGCAGGGGTTCGGAGACCCAGTACTTC